Each of the 30 T cell receptor beta chains below was sequenced from the same sample in a study of cytomegalovirus exposure and HLA in healthy donors. In the PCR, 60 Vbeta and 13 Jbeta primers were used. Only in-frame clones appear in the TCRdb table, and some are missing; sequencing was by immunoSEQ multiplex PCR. This sample has about 150,000 clones, with about 76% found just once. Specimen: PBMCs. All receptors derive from a man aged 25-40 years in good health and CMV-seropositive.

The CDR3 protein is CASRSRGQGSTGELFF. The CDR3 nucleotides read TGTGCCAGCAGATCTAGGGGACAGGGGAGCACCGGGGAGCTGTTTTTT. The chain uses TRBV27 and TRBJ2-2; TRBD1 agrees at 10 bases. Germline CDR1 MNHEY, CDR2 SMNVEV (reference sequence). The CDR3 spans 16 residues. The V gene end was trimmed by 6 bases and the J gene end by 4 bases; junction bases not matched to a gene: 8.

This CDR3 reads CAISEGPYEQYF. For the CDR3, the DNA is TGTGCCATCAGTGAGGGCCCCTACGAGCAGTACTTC. The chain couples TRBV10-3 to TRBJ2-7; D uncertain. CDR1 ENHRY and CDR2 SYGVKD come from the germline V gene. The CDR3 extends over 12 amino acids. Trimming removed 2 bases from V and 2 bases from J, with 4 bases in between.

The rearrangement links TRBV18 to TRBJ1-3, with D possibly matching TRBD1 (5 bases). Germline CDR1 reads KGHSH; CDR2 reads LQKENI. This CDR3 has 14 residues. Between the trimmed V and J ends, which lost 6 bases and 0 bases, there was a span of 9 bases. CDR3 amino acids: CASSQDSSGNTIYF. CDR3 coding DNA: TGTGCCAGCTCCCAAGACAGCTCTGGAAACACCATATATTTT.

The chain employs TRBV7-8 and TRBJ2-7, with 7 nucleotides matching TRBD1. The CDR3 covers 14 residues. Losses at the gene ends were 5 bases for V and 0 bases for J; bases not matched to a gene: 4. Germline values: CDR1 SGHVS, CDR2 FQNEAQ. The CDR3, as DNA: TGTGCCAGCAGCGCCAGGACAGGCTCCTACGAGCAGTACTTC. Translating gives CASSARTGSYEQYF.

The chain links TRBV15 to TRBJ1-1; possibly TRBD1 for D (5 bases). V dropped 8 bases and J dropped 0 bases, with 16 bases sitting between them. The CDR3 sequence is 15 residues long. CDR1 LNHNV and CDR2 YYDKDF come from the germline V gene (reference sequence). This chain's CDR3 is CATAWGSSLNTEAFF. In DNA form, the CDR3 reads TGTGCCACCGCCTGGGGCAGCTCGCTGAACACTGAAGCTTTCTTT.

V gene TRBV28 combines with J gene TRBJ2-3; possible D gene TRBD1, 7 bases. V lost 6 bases and J 3 bases, leaving 16 bases between the germline ends. Germline CDR1 and CDR2: MDHEN and SYDVKM. The CDR3 totals 15 residues. This CDR3 is CASRSRAGGTDTQYF. Written as DNA, the CDR3 is TGTGCCAGCAGGTCAAGGGCAGGGGGGACAGATACGCAGTATTTT.

This chain joins TRBV29-1 and TRBJ1-3; D call uncertain. Germline CDR1 is SQVTM and CDR2 is ANQGSEA. CDR3 length: 16 residues. Trimming left V 6 bases short and J 0 bases short, with 18 bases between. The CDR3 spells CSVSSGLLTSGNTIYF. For the CDR3, the DNA is TGCAGCGTGAGCTCCGGACTGCTGACCTCTGGAAACACCATATATTTT.

The chain combines TRBV27 with TRBJ1-1, with D possibly TRBD1 on 6 matching bases. The CDR3 sequence is 13 residues long. Germline V gene data show CDR1 as MNHEY and CDR2 as SMNVEV (reference sequence). Trimming removed 4 bases from V and 6 bases from J, with 12 bases in between. The CDR3 sequence: CASSSTGKSEAFF. In DNA, the CDR3 is TGTGCCAGCAGTTCCACAGGGAAATCTGAAGCTTTCTTT.

This clone has at least ten counts. The gene calls are TRBV6-9 and TRBJ1-1; D unclear. Looked up from germline, CDR1 is MNHGY and CDR2 is SVAAGI. V lost 10 bases and J 9 bases, leaving 9 bases between the germline ends. The CDR3 extends over 9 amino acids. As DNA, the CDR3 is TGTGCCAACACCAGGCAAGCTTTCTTT. Its translation is CANTRQAFF.

This clone has just a few counts. The chain is built from TRBV7-3 and TRBJ1-4; 10 bases match TRBD1. The junction had 6 bases not matched to a gene; V was cut back by 5 bases and J by 6 bases. CDR3 size: 15 residues. Per germline, CDR1 SGHTA and CDR2 FQGTGA. The CDR3 nucleotides read TGTGCCAGCAGCCCCCCCGGGACAGGGGATGAAAAACTGTTTTTT. It codes for CASSPPGTGDEKLFF.

V and J are TRBV5-6 and TRBJ2-3, with 7 bases lining up with TRBD2. The ends lost 0 bases at V and 4 bases at J; junction bases unmatched: 2. Germline CDR1 reads SGHDT; CDR2 reads YYEEEE. This CDR3 is 14 amino acids long. The chain's CDR3 is CASSLVGGADTQYF. The CDR3 DNA reads as TGTGCCAGCAGCTTGGTTGGGGGGGCAGATACGCAGTATTTT.

V and J are TRBV7-9 and TRBJ2-5; possible D gene TRBD2, 6 bases. With 3 bases removed from V and 5 bases from J, the gap between germline ends came to 16 bases. The CDR3 has 15 amino acids. Germline values: CDR1 SEHNR, CDR2 FQNEAQ (reference sequence). Here the CDR3 reads CASSLDYNPTETQYF. CDR3 bases: TGTGCCAGCAGCTTGGACTACAACCCAACCGAGACCCAGTACTTC.

The DNA of the CDR3 is TGTGCCACCAGTCAGCGGGCGAGCTCCTACAATGAGCAGTTCTTC. Encoded protein: CATSQRASSYNEQFF. V gene TRBV15 combines with J gene TRBJ2-1, with D tentatively TRBD2 (6 bases). The V gene's germline CDR1 is LNHNV and CDR2 YYDKDF (reference sequence). Trimming took 6 bases from V and 0 from J, leaving 12 bases between them. The CDR3 length is 15 residues.

This chain uses TRBV9 with TRBJ2-2; weak D call: TRBD1 (5 bases). The germline gives CDR1 SGDLS, CDR2 YYNGEE. The CDR3 runs to 14 residues. V was shortened by 0 bases and J by 7 bases, with 10 bases between the two germline ends. CDR3 sequence reads: CASSVDPQGGELFF. The CDR3 nucleotides read TGTGCCAGCAGCGTAGATCCCCAGGGCGGGGAGCTGTTTTTT. The full variable domain, rest sourced from reference TRBV9 and TRBJ2-2, is DSGVTQTPKHLITATGQRVTLRCSPRSGDLSVYWYQQSLDQGLQFLIQYYNGEERAKGNILERFSAQQFPDLHSELNLSSLELGDSALYFCASSVDPQGGELFFGEGSRLTVL.

This clone appeared once. The chain couples TRBV19 to TRBJ1-2; 11 bases map to TRBD1. This CDR3 region has 19 residues. Germline trimming cut 4 bases from V and 5 bases from J; bases unmatched to any gene: 18. The germline gives CDR1 LNHDA, CDR2 SQIVND (reference sequence). The CDR3: CASSSPQDRGLRVGYGYTF. CDR3 nucleotides: TGTGCCAGTAGTAGCCCTCAGGACAGGGGGCTGCGTGTTGGGTATGGCTACACCTTC.

This clone was found once. The chain employs TRBV4-2 and TRBJ1-5, with D possibly TRBD1 on 6 matching bases. Germline V gene lookup returns CDR1 LGHNA and CDR2 YNFKEQ. The V end was cut by 3 bases, the J end by 0 bases, with 15 bases between. This CDR3 has 17 residues. CDR3 DNA sequence: TGTGCCAGCAGCCACTCCGGACAGCTCGATAGCAATCAGCCCCAGCATTTT. As protein: CASSHSGQLDSNQPQHF.

The rearrangement joins TRBV9 to TRBJ2-3; a possible D gene is TRBD2 (6 bases). Germline V gives CDR1 SGDLS, CDR2 YYNGEE. The CDR3 is made up of 15 amino acids. V dropped 3 bases and J dropped 4 bases, with 15 bases sitting between them. CDR3 coding DNA: TGTGCCAGCAGCGGGAGGACTACCATGTCAGATACGCAGTATTTT. Translating gives CASSGRTTMSDTQYF.

J is TRBJ1-4 and V is TRBV30, with 7 bases fitting TRBD1. Trimming cost V 8 bases and J 3 bases; bases outside gene matches: 6. This CDR3 contains 13 residues. CDR1 is GTSNPN, CDR2 SVGIG, per germline (reference sequence). The CDR3: CAGKGAANEKLFF. The CDR3 region has the DNA TGTGCCGGAAAGGGGGCAGCTAATGAAAAACTGTTTTTT.

The gene calls are TRBV7-3 and TRBJ1-6, with a weak D call TRBD1 (5 bases). CDR1 is SGHTA, CDR2 FQGTGA, per germline. The V gene lost 4 bases and the J gene lost 7 bases, with 14 bases spanning the gap. The CDR3 length is 15 residues. In DNA, the CDR3 is TGTGCCAGCAGCTCCCAGGGACTTCGGAATTCACCCCTCCACTTT. It is translated as CASSSQGLRNSPLHF.

There are a few counts of this clone. This sequence joins TRBV4-2 and TRBJ1-1; D gene unclear. The germline V gene encodes CDR1 LGHNA and CDR2 YNFKEQ. The CDR3 runs to 16 residues. Trimming removed 0 bases at V and 3 bases at J, with 14 bases between. CDR3 protein: CASSQEARGLDTEAFF. CDR3 DNA: TGTGCCAGCAGCCAAGAGGCGAGAGGGTTAGACACTGAAGCTTTCTTT.

The rearrangement joins TRBV4-2 to TRBJ2-7, with 8 bases fitting TRBD1. In germline, CDR1 is LGHNA, CDR2 YNFKEQ. Unmatched junction bases numbered 11, after V lost 1 base and J lost 0 bases. There are 18 residues in the CDR3. DNA of the CDR3: TGTGCCAGCAGCCAAGCTTGGGCCGGGACAGGTAGCTCCTACGAGCAGTACTTC. Protein: CASSQAWAGTGSSYEQYF.

Regarding this clone: Mismatch with germline at one junction end may stem from a read error. This chain connects TRBV7-9 to TRBJ2-3; 11 bases fit TRBD2. Germline CDR1 reads SEHNR; CDR2 reads FQNEAQ (reference sequence). The CDR3 runs 14 residues. Here the CDR3 DNA reads TGCAGTTGTGACCTAGCGGGAGGTGCAGATACGCAGTATTTT. Its translation is CSCDLAGGADTQYF.

The chain couples TRBV25-1 to TRBJ2-7; D may be TRBD1 (5 bases). The CDR3 runs to 11 residues. Germline CDR1 MGHDK, CDR2 SYGVNS. V was trimmed by 8 bases and J by 4 bases, leaving 9 bases between them. Here the CDR3 reads CASRQGYEQYF. CDR3 in DNA: TGTGCCAGCCGTCAGGGATACGAGCAGTACTTC.

CDR3 bases: TGTGCCAGCACCGATAGAGGTGTAACAGATACGCAGTATTTT. This codes for CASTDRGVTDTQYF. The genes are TRBV25-1 and TRBJ2-3; D is uncertain. The germline V and J ends were trimmed by 7 bases and 3 bases, with 14 bases remaining between them. This CDR3 contains 14 residues. The germline gives CDR1 MGHDK, CDR2 SYGVNS. Drawing the rest from reference TRBV25-1 and TRBJ2-3, the complete variable domain is EADIYQTPRYLVIGTGKKITLECSQTMGHDKMYWYQQDPGMELHLIHYSYGVNSTEKGDLSSESTVSRIRTEHFPLTLESARPSHTSQYLCASTDRGVTDTQYFGPGTRLTVL.

This chain connects TRBV10-3 to TRBJ2-5, with 16 bases aligning to TRBD2. The trim removed 4 bases at V and 3 bases at J, leaving 2 bases unmatched. The CDR3 loop spans 16 amino acids. CDR1 is ENHRY, CDR2 SYGVKD, per germline. CDR3 sequence (DNA): TGTGCCATCAGTGGGGGGACTAGCGGGGGGGAAGAGACCCAGTACTTC. The encoded protein is CAISGGTSGGEETQYF.

V usage is TRBV7-3 and J usage is TRBJ1-2; 8 bases agree with TRBD1. V shed 2 bases and J 7 bases; nucleotides not matched to a gene: 9. Germline CDR1 SGHTA, CDR2 FQGTGA. The CDR3 sequence is 15 residues long. The CDR3 coding sequence is TGTGCCAGCAGCTTAGGGCAGGGGGCAGTTGGTGGCTACACCTTC. Translation gives CASSLGQGAVGGYTF.

The table lists this clone with a count of one. The gene calls are TRBV2 and TRBJ1-2, with 9 bases that match TRBD1. V shed 6 bases, J shed 4 bases, and the junction held 3 bases outside the gene matches. The CDR3 contains 13 residues. Germline V gives CDR1 SNHLY, CDR2 FYNNEI. The CDR3 sequence is CASRETGGYGYTF. The CDR3 nucleotides read TGTGCCAGCAGGGAGACAGGGGGCTATGGCTACACCTTC.

The genes are TRBV4-1 and TRBJ2-7, with D maybe TRBD1 (6 bases). Germline V gene data show CDR1 as MGHRA and CDR2 as YSYEKL. Trimming removed 4 bases from V and 1 base from J, with 20 bases in between. CDR3 length: 17 residues. CDR3 loop: CASSLVIAGDTSYEQYF. The CDR3 DNA follows: TGCGCCAGCAGCCTAGTAATAGCAGGGGATACGTCCTACGAGCAGTACTTC.

The chain combines TRBV30 with TRBJ1-4, with 9 bases fitting TRBD1. In germline, CDR1 is GTSNPN, CDR2 SVGIG (reference sequence). V shed 3 bases, J shed 7 bases, and the junction held 6 bases outside the gene matches. The CDR3 loop spans 14 amino acids. The CDR3 sequence is CAWREQGALEKLFF. The DNA for the CDR3 is TGTGCCTGGAGGGAACAGGGGGCGCTTGAAAAACTGTTTTTT.

V is TRBV14 and J is TRBJ1-2, with D tentatively TRBD1 (6 bases). Trimming took off 8 bases at V and 1 base at J, with 11 bases between the two ends. Germline values: CDR1 SGHDN, CDR2 FVKESK. The CDR3 loop spans 13 amino acids. In DNA, the CDR3 is TGTGCCAGCTCTGAACAGGGTAACTATGGCTACACCTTC. Protein sequence: CASSEQGNYGYTF.